The 30 T cell receptor beta chains below come from one sample, sequenced in a study of CD8 T cells in Susac syndrome. When the RNA was reverse transcribed, random hexamers were used with an input of roughly 0.45 to 1 ug. TCRdb redid the calling of the immunoSEQ multiplex PCR reads with MiXCR, one entry per CDR3 protein. The sample lists under 250,000 distinct CDR3 sequences, 90% to 95% occurring once. Sequenced sample: CD4+ T cells from PBMCs. Source of these receptors: a human donor with multiple sclerosis.

The CDR3 protein is CASSLDRGATDTQYF. In nucleotides, the CDR3 is TGTGCCAGCAGCCTCGACAGGGGGGCCACAGATACGCAGTATTTT. The chain uses TRBV6-1 and TRBJ2-3, with 9 bases identical to TRBD1. Germline V CDR1 and CDR2: MNHNS, SASEGT. This CDR3 is built from 15 residues. V shed 6 bases and J 2 bases; nucleotides not matched to a gene: 6.

V gene TRBV29-1 combines with J gene TRBJ1-1; the D is unclear. The germline V and J ends were trimmed by 1 base and 3 bases, with 12 bases remaining between them. CDR3 size: 14 residues. Germline lookup yields CDR1 SQVTM and CDR2 ANQGSEA. The DNA for the CDR3 is TGCAGCGTTGAAGGGGCCGGACTATACACTGAAGCTTTCTTT. Translation gives CSVEGAGLYTEAFF.

The chain employs TRBV25-1 and TRBJ2-2; D is ambiguous. Germline-derived CDR1 and CDR2 are MGHDK and SYGVNS. The CDR3 length is 13 residues. Trimming stripped 4 bases from V and 7 bases from J, with 10 bases between. CDR3 in amino acids: CASSAPAFGELFF. Here the CDR3 DNA reads TGTGCCAGCAGTGCACCGGCGTTCGGGGAGCTGTTTTTT.

V and J are TRBV4-1 and TRBJ1-5; possibly TRBD1 for D (5 bases). The V gene's germline CDR1 is MGHRA and CDR2 YSYEKL. Trimming stripped 0 bases from V and 2 bases from J, with 11 bases between. The CDR3 loop spans 16 amino acids. The CDR3 here is CASSQDVARGNQPQHF. For the CDR3, the DNA is TGCGCCAGCAGCCAAGATGTTGCCAGGGGCAATCAGCCCCAGCATTTT.

This chain joins TRBV29-1 and TRBJ1-2, with D uncertain. V was trimmed by 1 base and J by 3 bases, leaving 12 bases between them. Germline V gene data show CDR1 as SQVTM and CDR2 as ANQGSEA. The CDR3 is 14 amino acids. Here the CDR3 reads CSVEGGPGDYGYTF. CDR3 in DNA: TGCAGCGTTGAAGGTGGGCCTGGTGACTATGGCTACACCTTC.

The chain uses TRBV28 and TRBJ1-3, with D tentatively TRBD1 (6 bases). Germline CDR1 is MDHEN and CDR2 is SYDVKM. The CDR3 length is 15 residues. V was shortened by 3 bases and J by 2 bases, with 11 bases between the two germline ends. CDR3 sequence reads: CASSFPGAPGNTIYF. In DNA, the CDR3 is TGTGCCAGCAGTTTCCCAGGGGCGCCTGGAAACACCATATATTTT.

The gene calls are TRBV23-1 and TRBJ2-7; 10 bases align to TRBD2. TRBV23-1 falls under the ORF class, with uncertain function. The J segment lost 2 bases and the V segment lost 0 bases, leaving 22 bases of the junction unmatched. The CDR3 covers 22 residues. Written as DNA, the CDR3 is TGCGCCAGCAGTCAATCGGGCGGAAGATTTAGCCTAGGACTAGCGGATACCTACGAGCAGTACGTC. This encodes CASSQSGGRFSLGLADTYEQYV.

The rearrangement links TRBV27 to TRBJ2-4; TRBD1 matches at 7 bases. From germline, CDR1 is MNHEY and CDR2 SMNVEV (reference sequence). J gave up 0 bases and V 5 bases, and 7 bases lay outside the gene matches. The CDR3 contains 16 residues. The CDR3 region is CASSPRGNLAKNIQYF. The CDR3 nucleotides read TGTGCCAGCAGTCCCAGGGGGAACCTAGCCAAAAACATTCAGTACTTC.

The V and J genes are TRBV5-1 and TRBJ1-6, with TRBD1 matching over 7 bases. Losses at the gene ends were 0 bases for V and 8 bases for J; bases not matched to a gene: 5. The germline V gene has CDR1 SGHRS and CDR2 YFSETQ. CDR3 length: 15 residues. The CDR3, as DNA: TGCGCCAGCAGCTTGGGAGGGGGCGTCGATTCACCCCTCCACTTT. Protein: CASSLGGGVDSPLHF.

The chain carries TRBV28 and TRBJ1-5; tentative D call: TRBD1 (6 bases). The germline V gene has CDR1 MDHEN and CDR2 SYDVKM. There are 19 residues in the CDR3. The V end was cut by 5 bases, the J end by 4 bases, with 27 bases between. CDR3 in amino acids: CASSDRVSGTRNYNQPQHF. CDR3 in DNA: TGTGCCAGCAGTGATAGGGTTTCCGGGACAAGGAACTATAATCAGCCCCAGCATTTT.

The V and J genes are TRBV3-1 and TRBJ2-5, with unresolved D. Germline CDR1 reads LGHDT; CDR2 reads YNNKEL (reference sequence). The CDR3 loop spans 14 amino acids. Between the trimmed V and J ends, which lost 0 bases and 1 base, there was a span of 6 bases. CDR3 in amino acids: CASSQDRFQETQYF. Here the CDR3 DNA reads TGTGCCAGCAGCCAAGATAGATTCCAAGAGACCCAGTACTTC.

The chain recombines TRBV29-1 with TRBJ1-1; TRBD1 might be the D (6 bases). Germline CDR1 SQVTM, CDR2 ANQGSEA. The CDR3 runs to 12 residues. V lost 5 bases and J lost 3, with 10 bases in between. The CDR3 is CSVQDSYTEAFF. The DNA for the CDR3 is TGCAGCGTTCAGGACAGCTACACTGAAGCTTTCTTT.

The chain combines TRBV7-9 with TRBJ2-5, with TRBD2 identical over 7 bases. The CDR3 length is 14 residues. Germline V lookup: CDR1 SEHNR, CDR2 FQNEAQ (reference sequence). V gave up 10 bases and J gave up 2 bases; unmatched junction bases: 10. CDR3 region: CATERGADQETQYF. The CDR3 coding sequence is TGTGCCACCGAGCGGGGCGCGGATCAAGAGACCCAGTACTTC.

The V call is TRBV18, the J call TRBJ2-2; 7 bases are a match to TRBD1. With 0 bases clipped from V and 5 bases from J, the junction kept 6 bases outside the gene matches. Germline V gene lookup returns CDR1 KGHSH and CDR2 LQKENI. The CDR3 contains 16 residues. This CDR3 reads CASSPPGTARTGELFF. The DNA of the CDR3 is TGTGCCAGCTCACCACCTGGGACAGCGAGAACCGGGGAGCTGTTTTTT. The full variable domain, completed using reference TRBV18 and TRBJ2-2, is NAGVMQNPRHLVRRRGQEARLRCSPMKGHSHVYWYRQLPEEGLKFMVYLQKENIIDESGMPKERFSAEFPKEGPSILRIQQVVRGDSAAYFCASSPPGTARTGELFFGEGSRLTVL.

This clonotype was found once. V is TRBV3-1 and J is TRBJ1-2, with D unclear. The CDR3 has 14 residues. V was shortened by 0 bases and J by 4 bases, with 9 bases between the two germline ends. Germline lookup yields CDR1 LGHDT and CDR2 YNNKEL (reference sequence). The chain's CDR3 is CASSQDLESYGYTF. The CDR3 DNA is TGTGCCAGCAGCCAAGATCTCGAGAGCTATGGCTACACCTTC.

V gene TRBV3-1 combines with J gene TRBJ2-7, with D unresolved. Germline CDR1 is LGHDT and CDR2 is YNNKEL (reference sequence). The CDR3 covers 12 residues. V was cut by 3 bases and J by 4 bases, with 7 bases left in between. CDR3 in amino acids: CASSHGEYEQYV. For the CDR3, the DNA is TGTGCCAGCAGCCACGGAGAGTACGAGCAGTACGTC.

The rearrangement links TRBV7-6 to TRBJ2-5; D is tentatively TRBD1 or TRBD2 (6 bases each). Trimming removed 0 bases from V and 5 bases from J, with 13 bases in between. Germline CDR1 and CDR2: SGHVS and FNYEAQ. The CDR3 has 15 amino acids. CDR3 sequence reads: CASSLAGGGWETQYF. The DNA of the CDR3 is TGTGCCAGCAGCTTAGCCGGGGGCGGTTGGGAGACCCAGTACTTC.

This chain uses TRBV5-1 with TRBJ2-3; D is perhaps TRBD2 (6 bases). CDR1 is SGHRS and CDR2 is YFSETQ in the germline V gene. Trimming pared 5 bases from V and 2 bases from J, leaving 12 bases between. The CDR3 has 14 residues. The CDR3 DNA is TGCGCCAGCAGGGAGGGGACGGACACAGATACGCAGTATTTT. Translation gives CASREGTDTDTQYF.

The chain uses TRBV12-3 or TRBV12-4 and TRBJ2-1; 7 nucleotides align to TRBD1. CDR3 length: 19 amino acids. The V segment lost 5 bases and the J segment 2 bases; nucleotides outside the gene matches: 18. The CDR3 coding sequence is TGTGCCAGCAGTCCCCGACGGGCCTCCGACAGGGCGACCTACAATGAGCAGTTCTTC. Translated: CASSPRRASDRATYNEQFF.

This chain uses TRBV27 with TRBJ1-6; the D gene is possibly TRBD1 (6 bases). The CDR3 consists of 15 residues. V gave up 5 bases and J gave up 10 bases, with 18 bases separating them. Germline CDR1 is MNHEY and CDR2 is SMNVEV (reference sequence). CDR3 residues: CASSHLDSTRSPLHF. Written as DNA, the CDR3 is TGTGCCAGCAGTCACCTGGACAGCACTCGGTCACCCCTCCACTTT.

The chain combines TRBV9 with TRBJ1-2, with D tentatively TRBD1 (5 bases). V dropped 0 bases and J dropped 5 bases, with 11 bases sitting between them. This CDR3 comprises 14 residues. Germline V gene data show CDR1 as SGDLS and CDR2 as YYNGEE. The DNA for the CDR3 is TGTGCCAGCAGCGTAGACCCACAGGCGTATGGCTACACCTTC. It encodes CASSVDPQAYGYTF.

J is TRBJ2-2 and V is TRBV19; 9 bases line up with TRBD1. The germline CDR1 and CDR2 sequences are LNHDA and SQIVND (reference sequence). The CDR3 runs to 17 residues. Trimming took 3 bases from V and 5 from J; bases not matched to a gene: 10. The CDR3 DNA follows: TGTGCCAGTAGTATTGTGGGCAGGGGACAGGGAACCGGGGAGCTGTTTTTT. Its protein is CASSIVGRGQGTGELFF.

This clonotype was detected once. V usage is TRBV20-1 and J usage is TRBJ2-1; maybe TRBD2 (7 bases). Germline V CDR1 and CDR2: DFQATT, SNEGSKA (reference sequence). Trimming shortened V by 8 bases and J by 5 bases, and 19 bases separated the two germline ends. The CDR3 has 14 residues. The CDR3 DNA is TGCAGTCCCCAGGGGCGGGGGCCCCACAATGAGCAGTTCTTC. This sequence encodes CSPQGRGPHNEQFF.

The V gene is TRBV30, the J gene TRBJ2-2; TRBD1 aligns across 7 bases. Germline V gives CDR1 GTSNPN, CDR2 SVGIG (reference sequence). This CDR3 is built from 14 residues. With V trimmed by 5 bases and J by 6 bases, 9 bases remained unmatched. CDR3 amino acids: CAWARGLWAGELFF. The CDR3 DNA reads as TGTGCCTGGGCAAGGGGGCTTTGGGCCGGGGAGCTGTTTTTT.

The rearrangement links TRBV18 to TRBJ1-2; a weak D match, TRBD1 (6 bases). V was cut by 5 bases and J by 3 bases, with 13 bases left in between. The germline CDR1 and CDR2 sequences are KGHSH and LQKENI. CDR3 length: 14 amino acids. The CDR3 protein is CASSSRTADYGYTF. The CDR3 nucleotides read TGTGCCAGCTCATCCCGGACAGCAGACTATGGCTACACCTTC.

The V call is TRBV20-1, the J call TRBJ2-3, with D possibly being TRBD2 (5 bases). Germline-derived CDR1 and CDR2 are DFQATT and SNEGSKA (reference sequence). V was trimmed by 5 bases and J by 1 base, leaving 16 bases between them. This CDR3 contains 15 residues. CDR3 sequence: CSAPWTLTGTDTQYF. As DNA, the CDR3 is TGCAGTGCTCCTTGGACTCTGACTGGCACAGATACGCAGTATTTT.

This sequence joins TRBV19 and TRBJ1-1; TRBD1 is a possible D gene (5 bases). CDR3 length: 12 residues. The ends were cut back, 1 base at V and 10 bases at J, with 10 bases in the middle. The germline V gene has CDR1 LNHDA and CDR2 SQIVND (reference sequence). The DNA for the CDR3 is TGTGCCAGTAGTATAGCCCAGGGAGCAGCTTTCTTT. This gives the protein CASSIAQGAAFF. Combining the CDR3 with reference TRBV19 and TRBJ1-1 gives the whole variable domain DGGITQSPKYLFRKEGQNVTLSCEQNLNHDAMYWYRQDPGQGLRLIYYSQIVNDFQKGDIAEGYSVSREKKESFPLTVTSAQKNPTAFYLCASSIAQGAAFFGQGTRLTVV.

The J gene is TRBJ2-3, the V gene TRBV11-2, with 13 bases aligning to TRBD2. Germline CDR1 SGHAT, CDR2 FQNNGV. This CDR3 is built from 18 residues. V gave up 4 bases and J gave up 3 bases; unmatched junction bases: 10. The CDR3 nucleotides read TGTGCCAGCAGCTCTATGGTGACTAGCGGGAGGTGGACAGATACGCAGTATTTT. This sequence encodes CASSSMVTSGRWTDTQYF.

V gene TRBV9 combines with J gene TRBJ1-1; D gene unclear. The CDR3 extends over 15 amino acids. Germline lookup yields CDR1 SGDLS and CDR2 YYNGEE. Between the trimmed V and J ends, which lost 0 bases and 1 base, there was a span of 10 bases. The DNA for the CDR3 is TGTGCCAGCAGCGTAGGCCCCCAGGCGAACACTGAAGCTTTCTTT. This gives the protein CASSVGPQANTEAFF.

This clonotype was detected only a few times. V is TRBV5-1 and J is TRBJ2-3; D possibly corresponds to TRBD2 (5 bases). Per the germline V gene, CDR1 is SGHRS and CDR2 is YFSETQ. The CDR3 contains 14 residues. V was clipped by 2 bases and J by 2 bases, with 9 bases between them. CDR3 in amino acids: CASSFVDSTDTQYF. The CDR3 coding sequence is TGCGCCAGCAGCTTCGTGGACTCCACAGATACGCAGTATTTT. Supplemented by reference TRBV5-1 and TRBJ2-3, the full variable domain reads KAGVTQTPRYLIKTRGQQVTLSCSPISGHRSVSWYQQTPGQGLQFLFEYFSETQRNKGNFPGRFSGRQFSNSRSEMNVSTLELGDSALYLCASSFVDSTDTQYFGPGTRLTVL.